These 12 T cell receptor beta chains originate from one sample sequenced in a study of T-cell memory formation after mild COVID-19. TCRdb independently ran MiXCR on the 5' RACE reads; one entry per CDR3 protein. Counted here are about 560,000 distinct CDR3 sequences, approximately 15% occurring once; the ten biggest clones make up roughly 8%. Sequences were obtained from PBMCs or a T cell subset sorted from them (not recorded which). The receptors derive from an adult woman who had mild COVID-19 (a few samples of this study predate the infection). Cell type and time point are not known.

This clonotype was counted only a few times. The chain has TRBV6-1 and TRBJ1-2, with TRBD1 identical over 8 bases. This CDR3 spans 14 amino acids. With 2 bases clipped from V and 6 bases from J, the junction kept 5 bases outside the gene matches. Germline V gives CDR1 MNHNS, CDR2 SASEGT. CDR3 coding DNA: TGTGCCAGCAGTGAATCCCAGGGGGCGGATGGCTACACCTTC. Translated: CASSESQGADGYTF.

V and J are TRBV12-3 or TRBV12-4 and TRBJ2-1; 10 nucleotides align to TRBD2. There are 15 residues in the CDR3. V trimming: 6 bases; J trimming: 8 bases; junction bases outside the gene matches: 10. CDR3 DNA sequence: TGTGCCAGCAGCCCGACGGGACTAGCGAGGTATGAGCAGTTCTTC. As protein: CASSPTGLARYEQFF.

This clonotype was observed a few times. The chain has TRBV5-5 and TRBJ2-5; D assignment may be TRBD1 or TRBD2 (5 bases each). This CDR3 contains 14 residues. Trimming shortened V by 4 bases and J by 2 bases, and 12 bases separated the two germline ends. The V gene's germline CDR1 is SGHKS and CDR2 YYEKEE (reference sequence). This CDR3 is CASSDWGIQETQYF. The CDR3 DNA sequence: TGTGCCAGCAGCGACTGGGGGATACAAGAGACCCAGTACTTC.

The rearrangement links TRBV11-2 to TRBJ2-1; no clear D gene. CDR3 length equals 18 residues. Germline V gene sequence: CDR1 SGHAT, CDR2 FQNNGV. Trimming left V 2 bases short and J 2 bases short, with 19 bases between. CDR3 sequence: CASSLYGIMPTAYNEQFF. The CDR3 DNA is TGTGCCAGCAGCTTATATGGAATAATGCCTACTGCCTACAATGAGCAGTTCTTC.

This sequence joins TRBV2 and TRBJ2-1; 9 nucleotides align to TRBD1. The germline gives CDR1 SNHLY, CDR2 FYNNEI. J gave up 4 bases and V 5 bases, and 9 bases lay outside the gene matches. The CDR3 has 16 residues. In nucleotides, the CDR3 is TGTGCCAGCAGTACCTCGACAGGGGGGACTTACAATGAGCAGTTCTTC. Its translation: CASSTSTGGTYNEQFF.

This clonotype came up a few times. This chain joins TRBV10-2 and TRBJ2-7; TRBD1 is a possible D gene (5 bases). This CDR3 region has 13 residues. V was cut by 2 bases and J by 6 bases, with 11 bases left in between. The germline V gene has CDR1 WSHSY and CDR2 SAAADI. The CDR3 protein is CASSEGRVGEQYF. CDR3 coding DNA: TGCGCCAGCAGTGAGGGCAGGGTAGGCGAGCAGTACTTC.

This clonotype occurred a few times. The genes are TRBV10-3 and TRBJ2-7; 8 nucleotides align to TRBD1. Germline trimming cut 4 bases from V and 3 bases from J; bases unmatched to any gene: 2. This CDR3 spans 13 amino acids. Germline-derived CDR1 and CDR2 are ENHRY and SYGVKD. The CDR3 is CAISAGGGYEQYF. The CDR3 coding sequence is TGTGCCATCAGTGCAGGGGGCGGCTACGAGCAGTACTTC.

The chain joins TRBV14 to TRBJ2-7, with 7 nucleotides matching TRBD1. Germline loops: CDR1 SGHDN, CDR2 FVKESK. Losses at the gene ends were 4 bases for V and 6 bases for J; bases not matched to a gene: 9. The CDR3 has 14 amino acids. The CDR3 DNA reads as TGTGCCAGCAGCCCCAGACTTAGACAGGGCGAGCAGTACTTC. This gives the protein CASSPRLRQGEQYF.

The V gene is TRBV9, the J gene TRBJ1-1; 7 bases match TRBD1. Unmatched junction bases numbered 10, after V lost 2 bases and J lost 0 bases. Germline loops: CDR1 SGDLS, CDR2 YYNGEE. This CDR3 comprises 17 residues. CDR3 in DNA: TGTGCCAGCAGCGTGTCCACAGGGGCTGGGATGAACACTGAAGCTTTCTTT. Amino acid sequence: CASSVSTGAGMNTEAFF.

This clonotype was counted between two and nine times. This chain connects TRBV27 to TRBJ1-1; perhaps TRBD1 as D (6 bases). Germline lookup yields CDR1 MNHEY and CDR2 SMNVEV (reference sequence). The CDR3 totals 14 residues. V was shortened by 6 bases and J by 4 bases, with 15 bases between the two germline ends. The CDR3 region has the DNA TGTGCCAGCAGCCGAAAAACAGGGCGCACTGAAGCTTTCTTT. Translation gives CASSRKTGRTEAFF.

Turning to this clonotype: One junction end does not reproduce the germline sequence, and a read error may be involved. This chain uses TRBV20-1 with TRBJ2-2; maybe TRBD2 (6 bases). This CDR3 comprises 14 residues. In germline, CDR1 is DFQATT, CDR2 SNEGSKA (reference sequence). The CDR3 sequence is CSARAGGTAGELFF. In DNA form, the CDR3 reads TGCAGTGCAAGAGCCGGGGGTACGGCCGGGGAGCTGTTTTTT.

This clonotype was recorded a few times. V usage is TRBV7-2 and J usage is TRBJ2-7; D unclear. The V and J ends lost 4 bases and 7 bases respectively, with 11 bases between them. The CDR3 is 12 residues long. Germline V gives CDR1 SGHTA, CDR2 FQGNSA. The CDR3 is CASSSTSGEQYF. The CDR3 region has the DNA TGTGCCAGCAGCTCCACCTCTGGTGAGCAGTACTTC. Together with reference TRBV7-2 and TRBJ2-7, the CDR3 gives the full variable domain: GAGVSQSPSNKVTEKGKDVELRCDPISGHTALYWYRQSLGQGLEFLIYFQGNSAPDKSGLPSDRFSAERTGGSVSTLTIQRTQQEDSAVYLCASSSTSGEQYFGPGTRLTVT.